The 28 T cell receptor beta chains below were found in one sample sequenced in a study of blood T cell repertoires in COVID-19 (dated by TCRdb to between 2020 and 2021). Library creation used the immunoSEQ multiplex PCR assay. What TCRdb holds here is the immuneACCESS table cut down to in-frame rearrangements. Part of the clones is not present; checked against another copy, under half of the missing clones reflect an unresolved V gene, and the others are unexplained. The sample yields some 290,000 clones; nearly 90% were counted once. The ten largest clonotypes hold under 1.1% of the sample. Sample: peripheral blood. These receptors were collected from a woman between 40 and 55 years old with COVID-19, enrolled during active disease.

CDR3 in amino acids: CASSRMGTDEQFF. Here the CDR3 DNA reads TGTGCCAGCAGCCGAATGGGGACTGATGAGCAGTTCTTC. This chain uses TRBV28 with TRBJ2-1; a weak D match, TRBD2 (6 bases). The CDR3 has 13 amino acids. Trimming shortened V by 6 bases and J by 8 bases, and 14 bases separated the two germline ends. Germline V CDR1 and CDR2: MDHEN, SYDVKM.

This chain joins TRBV9 and TRBJ2-7; unclear D gene. The V and J ends lost 0 bases and 6 bases respectively, with 10 bases between them. This CDR3 has 13 amino acids. Germline V CDR1 and CDR2: SGDLS, YYNGEE. CDR3 nucleotides: TGTGCCAGCAGCGTAGGTCGCGCTCCCGAGCAGTACTTC. It is translated as CASSVGRAPEQYF.

This sequence joins TRBV27 and TRBJ1-3, with 9 bases matching TRBD1. Losses at the gene ends were 2 bases for V and 4 bases for J; bases not matched to a gene: 3. This CDR3 region has 15 residues. Germline V lookup: CDR1 MNHEY, CDR2 SMNVEV (reference sequence). CDR3 nucleotides: TGTGCCAGCAGTTTAGACAGGGGGACGGGAAACACCATATATTTT. Translating it yields CASSLDRGTGNTIYF.

Concerning this clone itself: The sample holds other DNA sequences that translate to the same CDR3. The J gene is TRBJ1-5, the V gene TRBV6-1, with a possible D match to TRBD1 (6 bases). This CDR3 is built from 13 residues. Per the germline V gene, CDR1 is MNHNS and CDR2 is SASEGT. V was shortened by 3 bases and J by 4 bases, with 7 bases between the two germline ends. The CDR3 region has the DNA TGTGCCAGCAGTGACAGGGGAAATCAGCCCCAGCATTTT. This gives the protein CASSDRGNQPQHF.

The CDR3 sequence is CASSLNQGVQPQHF. CDR3 sequence (DNA): TGTGCCAGCAGCTTAAACCAAGGGGTACAGCCCCAGCATTTT. The J gene is TRBJ1-5, the V gene TRBV7-9, with TRBD1 as a possible D gene (5 bases). Per germline, CDR1 SEHNR and CDR2 FQNEAQ (reference sequence). CDR3 length: 14 amino acids. Trimming cost V 2 bases and J 7 bases, with 12 bases left between them. Drawing the rest from reference TRBV7-9 and TRBJ1-5, the complete variable domain is DTGVSQNPRHKITKRGQNVTFRCDPISEHNRLYWYRQTLGQGPEFLTYFQNEAQLEKSRLLSDRFSAERPKGSFSTLEIQRTEQGDSAMYLCASSLNQGVQPQHFGDGTRLSIL.

V is TRBV5-4 and J is TRBJ1-5; TRBD1 is a possible D gene (6 bases). The CDR3 length is 15 residues. Germline assignment: CDR1 SGHNT and CDR2 YYREEE (reference sequence). V was shortened by 0 bases and J by 6 bases, with 13 bases between the two germline ends. The CDR3 bases are TGTGCCAGCAGCTTGGGTCCCGGGGGGCGTCAGCCCCAGCATTTT. It is translated as CASSLGPGGRQPQHF.

This clone was picked up one time. V is TRBV28 and J is TRBJ1-2, with a possible D match to TRBD1 (5 bases). Germline loops: CDR1 MDHEN, CDR2 SYDVKM. V was shortened by 5 bases and J by 7 bases, with 14 bases between the two germline ends. This CDR3 region has 13 residues. CDR3: CASSTPGSSGYTF. The CDR3 nucleotides are TGTGCCAGCAGTACCCCAGGGTCTAGTGGCTACACCTTC.

The J gene is TRBJ1-1, the V gene TRBV9, with 9 bases lining up with TRBD1. After removal of 3 bases from V and 3 bases from J, the junction contained 15 bases not matched to a gene. The germline gives CDR1 SGDLS, CDR2 YYNGEE. CDR3 length: 18 amino acids. CDR3: CASSAQMDRGRLHTEAFF. The CDR3 coding sequence is TGTGCCAGCAGCGCCCAAATGGACAGGGGCCGCCTACACACTGAAGCTTTCTTT.

This rearrangement joins TRBV27 to TRBJ2-7; tentative D call: TRBD2 (5 bases). CDR1 is MNHEY and CDR2 is SMNVEV in the germline V gene (reference sequence). The length of the CDR3 is 13 residues. V lost 5 bases and J 2 bases, leaving 10 bases between the germline ends. This CDR3 reads CASSPGSTYEQYF. The CDR3 DNA reads as TGTGCCAGCAGTCCGGGATCTACCTACGAGCAGTACTTC.

The DNA of the CDR3 is TGTGCCAGCAGACCAGACAGGTTTTGGAATGCAACTAATGAAAAACTGTTTTTT. Translation: CASRPDRFWNATNEKLFF. The gene calls are TRBV27 and TRBJ1-4; maybe TRBD1 (6 bases). Germline CDR1 is MNHEY and CDR2 is SMNVEV (reference sequence). This CDR3 comprises 18 residues. V lost 6 bases and J 0 bases, leaving 20 bases between the germline ends.

The J gene is TRBJ2-7, the V gene TRBV5-6, with TRBD2 identical over 7 bases. Germline-derived CDR1 and CDR2 are SGHDT and YYEEEE. The CDR3 extends over 15 amino acids. V gave up 2 bases and J gave up 1 base; unmatched junction bases: 6. CDR3 nucleotides: TGTGCCAGCAGCTTTGGCGGGAGAGGTTCCTACGAGCAGTACTTC. It yields the protein CASSFGGRGSYEQYF.

The rearrangement links TRBV9 to TRBJ2-1; the match to TRBD2 covers 10 bases. The CDR3 extends over 14 amino acids. The J segment lost 5 bases and the V segment lost 5 bases, leaving 4 bases of the junction unmatched. Per the germline V gene, CDR1 is SGDLS and CDR2 is YYNGEE. The CDR3 here is CASSWTSGHNEQFF. In nucleotides, the CDR3 is TGTGCCAGCAGTTGGACTAGCGGACACAATGAGCAGTTCTTC.

The V and J genes are TRBV4-2 and TRBJ2-3, with a weak D call TRBD2 (7 bases). CDR3 length: 17 residues. Between the trimmed V and J ends, which lost 1 base and 4 bases, there was a span of 18 bases. CDR1 LGHNA and CDR2 YNFKEQ come from the germline V gene. CDR3 sequence reads: CASSQAPSGGSPDTQYF. The CDR3 coding sequence is TGTGCCAGCAGCCAAGCTCCATCGGGGGGCTCCCCAGATACGCAGTATTTT.

The rearrangement links TRBV20-1 to TRBJ2-2; D might be TRBD2 (5 bases). Germline CDR1 and CDR2: DFQATT and SNEGSKA (reference sequence). The CDR3 spans 13 residues. With 3 bases removed from V and 2 bases from J, the gap between germline ends came to 7 bases. CDR3 sequence: CSASRGNTGELFF. The CDR3 coding sequence is TGCAGTGCTAGTCGGGGAAACACCGGGGAGCTGTTTTTT.

The chain carries TRBV7-2 and TRBJ2-7, with TRBD1 matching 9 bases. V was clipped by 1 base and J by 7 bases; unmatched bases: 5. The CDR3 is 14 residues long. CDR1 is SGHTA, CDR2 FQGNSA, per germline. CDR3 in amino acids: CASSLDTGGREQYF. CDR3 bases: TGTGCCAGCAGCTTAGACACAGGGGGCAGGGAGCAGTACTTC.

This chain uses TRBV28 with TRBJ1-2; D is possibly TRBD1 (6 bases). The CDR3 spans 14 residues. Per the germline V gene, CDR1 is MDHEN and CDR2 is SYDVKM. Deletions cut 6 bases from V and 1 base from J, with 12 bases between. The CDR3 DNA is TGTGCCAGCAGCCCGGGACACCTTAACTATGGCTACACCTTC. Amino acid sequence: CASSPGHLNYGYTF.

This chain uses TRBV7-7 with TRBJ2-6, with D possibly being TRBD1 (5 bases). The CDR3 contains 15 residues. Looked up from germline, CDR1 is SSHAT and CDR2 is FNYEAQ (reference sequence). This CDR3 reads CATRTYISGANVLTF. CDR3 nucleotides: TGTGCTACTCGGACATATATCTCTGGGGCCAACGTCCTGACTTTC.

The chain employs TRBV2 and TRBJ1-3; D perhaps matches TRBD1 (6 bases). This CDR3 region has 16 residues. The V gene's germline CDR1 is SNHLY and CDR2 FYNNEI. V dropped 4 bases and J dropped 0 bases, with 13 bases sitting between them. The CDR3 sequence is CASSVEGGLSGNTIYF. CDR3 nucleotides: TGTGCCAGCAGTGTAGAAGGGGGTCTCTCTGGAAACACCATATATTTT.

The chain uses TRBV6-5 and TRBJ1-5; D uncertain. CDR3 length equals 14 residues. V gave up 8 bases and J gave up 0 bases, with 11 bases separating them. Germline CDR1 is MNHEY and CDR2 is SVGAGI. The CDR3 protein is CASSLGSSNQPQHF. For the CDR3, the DNA is TGTGCCAGCTCTCTCGGGAGTAGCAATCAGCCCCAGCATTTT.

The chain uses TRBV2 and TRBJ2-2; TRBD1 might be the D (6 bases). Germline CDR1 reads SNHLY; CDR2 reads FYNNEI. The CDR3 loop spans 15 amino acids. Trimming stripped 3 bases from V and 5 bases from J, with 13 bases between. The chain's CDR3 is CASSEGAGPTGELFF. CDR3 coding DNA: TGTGCCAGCAGTGAGGGGGCAGGCCCAACCGGGGAGCTGTTTTTT.

The chain uses TRBV6-6 and TRBJ1-1; the match to TRBD1 covers 7 bases. CDR1 and CDR2 (germline): MNHNY, SVGAGI (reference sequence). The ends lost 2 bases at V and 3 bases at J; junction bases unmatched: 9. The CDR3 consists of 16 residues. CDR3 sequence reads: CASSYARGRGDTEAFF. CDR3 nucleotides: TGTGCCAGCAGTTACGCAAGGGGGCGCGGGGACACTGAAGCTTTCTTT.

This clone was seen once. The gene calls are TRBV28 and TRBJ2-2, with 7 nucleotides matching TRBD2. The V segment lost 1 base and the J segment 4 bases; nucleotides outside the gene matches: 12. The germline CDR1 and CDR2 sequences are MDHEN and SYDVKM. The CDR3 length is 18 residues. DNA of the CDR3: TGTGCCAGCAGTTTATTCGGGCGCGGCGGGAGCGTCACCGGGGAGCTGTTTTTT. It is translated as CASSLFGRGGSVTGELFF.

The rearrangement uses TRBV2 and TRBJ2-7, with D perhaps TRBD2 (6 bases). The CDR3 has 15 amino acids. V dropped 4 bases and J dropped 4 bases, with 17 bases sitting between them. In germline, CDR1 is SNHLY, CDR2 FYNNEI. CDR3 protein: CASSGGTLDTYEQYF. DNA for the CDR3: TGTGCCAGCAGTGGGGGGACTCTCGATACTTACGAGCAGTACTTC.

The V and J genes are TRBV5-5 and TRBJ1-5; the D is unclear. The germline gives CDR1 SGHKS, CDR2 YYEKEE (reference sequence). The V end lost 0 bases, the J end lost 3 bases, and 10 bases lay between the germline ends. The CDR3 length is 15 residues. DNA of the CDR3: TGTGCCAGCAGCTTGGCCTTCGACACCAATCAGCCCCAGCATTTT. This translates into CASSLAFDTNQPQHF.

The chain joins TRBV5-6 to TRBJ2-5; 8 bases fit TRBD2. V trimming: 5 bases; J trimming: 6 bases; junction bases outside the gene matches: 15. Germline loops: CDR1 SGHDT, CDR2 YYEEEE. The CDR3 has 16 amino acids. In DNA, the CDR3 is TGTGCCAGCAGTACAACCGGGACTAGAGGTTGGAAGACCCAGTACTTC. Amino acids: CASSTTGTRGWKTQYF.

The chain joins TRBV2 to TRBJ2-3; 8 nucleotides align to TRBD1. With 5 bases clipped from V and 1 base from J, the junction kept 5 bases outside the gene matches. CDR3 length equals 15 residues. The V gene's germline CDR1 is SNHLY and CDR2 FYNNEI. The chain's CDR3 is CASSPGTGGTDTQYF. The CDR3 DNA reads TGTGCCAGCAGTCCAGGGACAGGTGGCACAGATACGCAGTATTTT.

The chain is built from TRBV28 and TRBJ1-2; a weak D match, TRBD1 (6 bases). The CDR3 contains 14 residues. Deletions cut 1 base from V and 3 bases from J, with 9 bases between. The germline V gene encodes CDR1 MDHEN and CDR2 SYDVKM. DNA of the CDR3: TGTGCCAGCAGTTTATTGGGGGCGGACTATGGCTACACCTTC. Translated: CASSLLGADYGYTF.

The V call is TRBV7-8, the J call TRBJ1-4; the D is unclear. CDR1 and CDR2 from the germline V gene are SGHVS and FQNEAQ. With 5 bases removed from V and 8 bases from J, the gap between germline ends came to 12 bases. The CDR3 has 13 residues. The CDR3 loop reads CASSIQVGEKLFF. The CDR3 DNA reads as TGTGCCAGCAGCATCCAGGTCGGAGAAAAACTGTTTTTT.